A selection of T cell receptor beta chains follows, all from one sample in a study of Ad26.COV2.S vaccination and SARS-CoV-2 variants. The repertoire was sequenced with immunoSEQ multiplex PCR; TCRdb's copy has only in-frame clones and lacks some. This repertoire shows 200,000 to 300,000 clones, around 85% found once; its top ten account for 2.5% to 3.5%. The sequences come from peripheral blood, collected in a trial of Ad26.COV2.S vaccine versus placebo. All receptors come from a person between 18 and 65 years old who received the Ad26.COV2.S COVID-19 vaccine or a placebo. The CDR3 runs from the conserved cysteine through the conserved F or W. A D gene is named only where the DNA matches it firmly. Size values are once, few and many counts, or a class for expanded clones, and some rows have none.

j_call: TRBJ2-3
v_call: TRBV14
d_call: NA
clone_size: NA
cdr3_aa: CASSQDTWGYTDTQYF
cdr3_nt: TGTGCCAGCAGCCAAGATACGTGGGGCTACACAGATACGCAGTATTTT

j_call: TRBJ2-7
v_call: TRBV7-2
d_call: NA
clone_size: NA
cdr3_aa: CASSLEPGLGEQYF
cdr3_nt: TGTGCCAGCAGCTTAGAGCCGGGGCTGGGAGAGCAGTACTTC

j_call: TRBJ1-6
v_call: TRBV11-2
d_call: NA
clone_size: NA
cdr3_aa: CASSPGWGGNSPLHF
cdr3_nt: TGTGCCAGCAGCCCGGGGTGGGGGGGTAATTCACCCCTCCACTTT

j_call: TRBJ1-2
v_call: TRBV30
d_call: NA
clone_size: NA
cdr3_aa: CALGQGINYGYTF
cdr3_nt: TGTGCCTTGGGGCAGGGGATTAACTATGGCTACACCTTC

j_call: TRBJ2-1
v_call: TRBV7-2
d_call: NA
clone_size: NA
cdr3_aa: CASSVTNSYNEQFF
cdr3_nt: TGTGCCAGCAGCGTAACTAACTCCTACAATGAGCAGTTCTTC

j_call: TRBJ1-6
v_call: TRBV25-1
d_call: NA
clone_size: NA
cdr3_aa: CASSAGKGNSPLHF
cdr3_nt: TGTGCCAGCAGTGCAGGGAAGGGAAATTCACCCCTCCACTTT

j_call: TRBJ2-3
v_call: TRBV19
d_call: NA
clone_size: NA
cdr3_aa: CASSIGTGTGSTDTQYF
cdr3_nt: TGTGCCAGTAGTATAGGGACCGGGACTGGAAGCACAGATACGCAGTATTTT

j_call: TRBJ2-7
v_call: TRBV5-4
d_call: TRBD1
clone_size: NA
cdr3_aa: CASSLGTGDPWEQYF
cdr3_nt: TGTGCCAGCAGCTTGGGTACAGGGGACCCGTGGGAGCAGTACTTC

j_call: TRBJ1-1
v_call: TRBV12-3/TRBV12-4
d_call: NA
clone_size: few
cdr3_aa: CASSLLQNTEAFF
cdr3_nt: TGTGCCAGCAGTTTACTTCAGAACACTGAAGCTTTCTTT

j_call: TRBJ2-1
v_call: TRBV3-1/TRBV3-2
d_call: NA
clone_size: NA
cdr3_aa: CASSRGSPRPYNEQFF
cdr3_nt: TGTGCCAGCAGCCGGGGGAGCCCTCGCCCCTACAATGAGCAGTTCTTC

j_call: TRBJ1-5
v_call: TRBV3-1/TRBV3-2
d_call: NA
clone_size: NA
cdr3_aa: CASSRGGVTNQPQHF
cdr3_nt: TGTGCCAGCAGCCGCGGCGGGGTAACCAATCAGCCCCAGCATTTT

j_call: TRBJ2-1
v_call: TRBV5-1
d_call: TRBD2
clone_size: NA
cdr3_aa: CASSLSSGGRNEQFF
cdr3_nt: TGCGCCAGCAGCTTGTCTAGCGGGGGGCGCAATGAGCAGTTCTTC

j_call: TRBJ1-3
v_call: TRBV20-1
d_call: NA
clone_size: NA
cdr3_aa: CSAKAGNTIYF
cdr3_nt: TGCAGTGCCAAAGCCGGAAACACCATATATTTT

j_call: TRBJ1-4
v_call: TRBV30
d_call: NA
clone_size: NA
cdr3_aa: CAWSEGTEPNEKLFF
cdr3_nt: TGTGCCTGGAGCGAAGGTACGGAACCTAATGAAAAACTGTTTTTT

j_call: TRBJ1-2
v_call: TRBV15
d_call: TRBD1
clone_size: NA
cdr3_aa: CATSRGTTGARYGYTF
cdr3_nt: TGTGCCACCAGCAGGGGAACGACAGGGGCCCGCTATGGCTACACCTTC

j_call: TRBJ2-4
v_call: TRBV30
d_call: NA
clone_size: NA
cdr3_aa: CAWGGGKNIQYF
cdr3_nt: TGTGCCTGGGGGGGTGGGAAAAACATTCAGTACTTC

j_call: TRBJ2-3
v_call: TRBV12-3/TRBV12-4
d_call: NA
clone_size: NA
cdr3_aa: CARDAHGDTQYF
cdr3_nt: TGTGCCAGGGACGCCCACGGGGATACGCAGTATTTT

j_call: TRBJ1-6
v_call: TRBV6-1
d_call: NA
clone_size: NA
cdr3_aa: CASSEDPEMAPLHF
cdr3_nt: TGTGCCAGCAGTGAGGACCCCGAAATGGCACCCCTCCACTTT

j_call: TRBJ1-1
v_call: TRBV6-5
d_call: NA
clone_size: NA
cdr3_aa: CASSYMPDTEAFF
cdr3_nt: TGTGCCAGCAGTTATATGCCCGACACTGAAGCTTTCTTT

j_call: TRBJ2-5
v_call: TRBV5-1
d_call: TRBD2
clone_size: NA
cdr3_aa: CASSLADLTSGETQYF
cdr3_nt: TGCGCCAGCAGCTTGGCAGATTTGACTAGCGGTGAGACCCAGTACTTC

j_call: TRBJ2-2
v_call: TRBV10-3
d_call: TRBD1
clone_size: NA
cdr3_aa: CAISGTGGELFF
cdr3_nt: TGTGCCATCAGTGGGACAGGAGGGGAGCTGTTTTTT

j_call: TRBJ2-1
v_call: TRBV7-9
d_call: TRBD1
clone_size: NA
cdr3_aa: CASSPRDRVNEQFF
cdr3_nt: TGTGCCAGCAGCCCTCGCGACAGGGTGAATGAGCAGTTCTTC

j_call: TRBJ2-1
v_call: TRBV7-9
d_call: TRBD2
clone_size: NA
cdr3_aa: CASSLQALAGGSEQFF
cdr3_nt: TGTGCCAGCAGCTTACAGGCGCTAGCGGGAGGCTCTGAGCAGTTCTTC

j_call: TRBJ2-1
v_call: TRBV5-1
d_call: NA
clone_size: NA
cdr3_aa: CASSLSAPRGDNEQFF
cdr3_nt: TGCGCCAGCAGCTTGTCGGCTCCGCGAGGAGACAATGAGCAGTTCTTC

j_call: TRBJ1-5
v_call: TRBV6-5
d_call: TRBD1
clone_size: NA
cdr3_aa: CASSYDRGSHQPQHF
cdr3_nt: TGTGCCAGCAGTTACGACAGGGGGAGTCATCAGCCCCAGCATTTT

j_call: TRBJ2-5
v_call: TRBV19
d_call: TRBD2
clone_size: NA
cdr3_aa: CASSVQRGSRETQYF
cdr3_nt: TGTGCCAGTAGTGTACAGCGGGGGTCCCGAGAGACCCAGTACTTC